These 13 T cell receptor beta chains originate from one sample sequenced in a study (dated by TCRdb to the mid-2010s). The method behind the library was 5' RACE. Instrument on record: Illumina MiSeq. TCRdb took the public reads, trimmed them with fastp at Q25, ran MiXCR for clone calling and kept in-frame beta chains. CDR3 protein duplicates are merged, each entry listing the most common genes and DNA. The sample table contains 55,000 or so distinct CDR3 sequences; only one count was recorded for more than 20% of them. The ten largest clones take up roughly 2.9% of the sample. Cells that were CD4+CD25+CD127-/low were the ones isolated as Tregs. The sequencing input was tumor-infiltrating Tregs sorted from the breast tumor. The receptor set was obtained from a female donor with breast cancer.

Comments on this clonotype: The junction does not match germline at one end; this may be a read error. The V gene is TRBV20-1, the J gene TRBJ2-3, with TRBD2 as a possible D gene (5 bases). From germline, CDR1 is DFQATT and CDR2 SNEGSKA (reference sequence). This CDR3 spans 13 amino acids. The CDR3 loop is CSARGGSTDTQYF. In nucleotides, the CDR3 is TGCAGTGCCAGAGGCGGGAGCACAGATACGCAGTATTTT.

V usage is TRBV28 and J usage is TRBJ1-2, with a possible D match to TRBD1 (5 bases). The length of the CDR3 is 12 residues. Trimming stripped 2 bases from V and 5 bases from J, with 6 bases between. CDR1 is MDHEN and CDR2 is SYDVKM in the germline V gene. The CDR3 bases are TGTGCCAGCAGTTTACGACAGTATGGCTACACCTTC. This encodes CASSLRQYGYTF.

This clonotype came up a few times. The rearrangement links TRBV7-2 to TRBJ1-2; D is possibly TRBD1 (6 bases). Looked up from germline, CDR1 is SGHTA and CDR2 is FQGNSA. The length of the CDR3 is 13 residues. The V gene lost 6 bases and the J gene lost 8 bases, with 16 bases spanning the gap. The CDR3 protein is CASRETGPEGYTF. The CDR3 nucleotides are TGTGCCAGCAGGGAAACAGGGCCTGAGGGCTACACCTTC. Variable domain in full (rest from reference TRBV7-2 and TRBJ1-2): GAGVSQSPSNKVTEKGKDVELRCDPISGHTALYWYRQSLGQGLEFLIYFQGNSAPDKSGLPSDRFSAERTGGSVSTLTIQRTQQEDSAVYLCASRETGPEGYTFGSGTRLTVV.

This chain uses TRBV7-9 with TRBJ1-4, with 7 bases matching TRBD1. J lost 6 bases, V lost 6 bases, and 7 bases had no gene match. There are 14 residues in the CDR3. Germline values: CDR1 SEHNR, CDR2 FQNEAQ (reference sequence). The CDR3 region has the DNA TGTGCCAGCAGAGAAACAGGGGTGGATGAAAAACTGTTTTTT. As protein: CASRETGVDEKLFF.

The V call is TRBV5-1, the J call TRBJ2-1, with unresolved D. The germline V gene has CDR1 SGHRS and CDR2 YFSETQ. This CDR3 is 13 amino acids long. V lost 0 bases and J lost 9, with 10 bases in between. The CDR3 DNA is TGCGCCAGCAGCTTGGGACACAAAGGTGAGCAGTTCTTC. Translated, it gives CASSLGHKGEQFF.

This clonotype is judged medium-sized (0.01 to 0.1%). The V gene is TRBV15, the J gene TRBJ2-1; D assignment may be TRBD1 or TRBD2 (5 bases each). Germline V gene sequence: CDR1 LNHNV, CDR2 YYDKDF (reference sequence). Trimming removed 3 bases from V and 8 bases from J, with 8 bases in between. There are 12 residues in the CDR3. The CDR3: CATSRRGDEQFF. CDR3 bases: TGTGCCACCAGCAGGAGGGGCGATGAGCAGTTCTTC. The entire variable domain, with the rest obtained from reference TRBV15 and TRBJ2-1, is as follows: DAMVIQNPRYQVTQFGKPVTLSCSQTLNHNVMYWYQQKSSQAPKLLFHYYDKDFNNEADTPDNFQSRRPNTSFCFLDIRSPGLGDTAMYLCATSRRGDEQFFGPGTRLTVL.

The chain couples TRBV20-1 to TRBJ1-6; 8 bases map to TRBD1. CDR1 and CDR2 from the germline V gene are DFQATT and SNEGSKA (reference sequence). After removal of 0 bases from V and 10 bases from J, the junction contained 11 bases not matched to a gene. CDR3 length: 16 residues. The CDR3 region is CSARDPRQGNRSPLHF. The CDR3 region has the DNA TGCAGTGCTAGAGATCCCCGACAGGGGAATAGGTCACCCCTCCACTTT.

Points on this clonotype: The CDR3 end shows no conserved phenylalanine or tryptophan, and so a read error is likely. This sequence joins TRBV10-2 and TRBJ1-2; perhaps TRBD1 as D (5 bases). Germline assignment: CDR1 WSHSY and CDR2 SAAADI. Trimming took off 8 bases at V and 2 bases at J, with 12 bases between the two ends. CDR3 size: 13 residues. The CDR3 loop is CASLTGLNYGYTL. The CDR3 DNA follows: TGCGCCAGCTTGACGGGACTCAACTATGGCTACACCCTC.

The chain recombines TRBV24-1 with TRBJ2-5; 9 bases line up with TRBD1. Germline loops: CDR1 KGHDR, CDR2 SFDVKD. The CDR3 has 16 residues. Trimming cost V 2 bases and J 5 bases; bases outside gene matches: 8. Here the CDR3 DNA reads TGTGCCACCAGTGATTATCTCGACAGGGGGGTGGAGACCCAGTACTTC. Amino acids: CATSDYLDRGVETQYF.

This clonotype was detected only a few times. The CDR3 sequence: CSVQTGELFF. In DNA, the CDR3 is TGCAGTGTTCAAACCGGGGAGCTGTTTTTT. The chain links TRBV20-1 to TRBJ2-2; unclear D gene. The germline gives CDR1 DFQATT, CDR2 SNEGSKA (reference sequence). V lost 7 bases and J 5 bases, leaving 5 bases between the germline ends. This CDR3 contains 10 residues.

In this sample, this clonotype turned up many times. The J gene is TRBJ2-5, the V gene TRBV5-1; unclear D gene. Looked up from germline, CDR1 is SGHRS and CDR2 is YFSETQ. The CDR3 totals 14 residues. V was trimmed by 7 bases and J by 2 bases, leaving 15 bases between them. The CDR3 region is CASATSRPQETQYF. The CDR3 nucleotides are TGCGCCAGCGCTACTTCCCGACCTCAAGAGACCCAGTACTTC. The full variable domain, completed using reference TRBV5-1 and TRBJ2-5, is KAGVTQTPRYLIKTRGQQVTLSCSPISGHRSVSWYQQTPGQGLQFLFEYFSETQRNKGNFPGRFSGRQFSNSRSEMNVSTLELGDSALYLCASATSRPQETQYFGPGTRLLVL.

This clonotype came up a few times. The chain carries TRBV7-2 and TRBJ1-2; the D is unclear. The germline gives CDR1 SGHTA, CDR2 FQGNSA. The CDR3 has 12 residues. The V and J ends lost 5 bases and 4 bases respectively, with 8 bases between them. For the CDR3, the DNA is TGTGCCAGCAGCCTTTACACCTATGGCTACACCTTC. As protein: CASSLYTYGYTF.

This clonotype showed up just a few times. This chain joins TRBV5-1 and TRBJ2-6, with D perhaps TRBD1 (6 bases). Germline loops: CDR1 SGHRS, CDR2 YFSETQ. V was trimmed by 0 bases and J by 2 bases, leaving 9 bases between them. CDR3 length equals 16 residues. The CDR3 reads CASSLDRVAGANVLTF. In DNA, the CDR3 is TGCGCCAGCAGCTTGGACAGGGTCGCTGGGGCCAACGTCCTGACTTTC.